Reported below is one TCR beta chain. TCRdb's copy holds only in-frame clones and misses some; the assay was immunoSEQ multiplex PCR. This sample carries tens of thousands of clones, around 80% of them seen once, and the ten largest clones take roughly 11%. This sample is part of a study of sequential checkpoint blockade in melanoma. Treatment given: randomized to nivolumab then ipilimumab (arm A) or the reverse (arm B). The origin of this receptor is a human donor with melanoma. The sequenced sample was CD8+ T cells sorted from blood (inferred from file names), obtained from a patient given nivolumab and ipilimumab in sequence.

CDR3: CSVEEARAAEAFF. For the CDR3, the DNA is TGCAGCGTTGAAGAGGCGCGGGCAGCTGAAGCTTTCTTT. The J gene is TRBJ1-1, the V gene TRBV29-1, with no clear D. CDR3 length equals 13 residues. Germline lookup yields CDR1 SQVTM and CDR2 ANQGSEA. Trimming shortened V by 0 bases and J by 6 bases, and 11 bases separated the two germline ends.